This T cell receptor (beta chain) was captured in a study of blood T cell repertoires in COVID-19 (dated by TCRdb to about 2020). Study-wide context: For ImmuneRACE Cohort 3, a participant was defined as recovered based on two consecutive negative NP/OP PCR tests, clearance by a healthcare professional, or resolution of symptoms. The material from the prospective study consisted of cDNA or gDNA derived from T cells, B-cell-depleted T cells, or PBMCs. A freely available public database, intended as a resource for researchers studying the immune response to SARS-CoV-2, is where the repertoires were released. Samples came from the ongoing ImmuneRACE study (first 160 participants) plus 1,254 subjects from 6 global collaborators. Samples from collaborators originated in the United States, Italy and Spain and spanned both the acute and convalescent phases of COVID-19. The sample metadata nearly always contained a de-identified subject ID, COVID-19 status, age in years and sex. Deeply sampled blood TCRbeta repertoires from subjects exposed to, actively infected with, or recovered from COVID-19 were included in the dataset. Where available, HLA class I and class II types were obtained from metadata supplied by the sample provider rather than from assay-based typing. The paper's findings and limits, for the study overall: How much clinical and demographic metadata was included differed by source and by participant, and the metadata was provided uncurated.

In the prospective study, participants were about 18 to 95 years old, resided in 24 geographic areas of the United States, and were enrolled through a virtual design. To assign participants to cohorts, the prospective study relied on clinical history that participants themselves reported in a screening survey and a study questionnaire. Each participant in the prospective study had whole blood, serum and a nasopharyngeal or oropharyngeal swab collected by mobile phlebotomists. Prospective study participants could optionally give additional blood draws and questionnaires over an approximately 2-month period. Prospective study blood samples were shipped either frozen or at room temperature before DNA extraction. In this sample, this clone turned up once. The clone's antigen remains unknown. The record has no base qualities; no much larger clone is one base away. The immunoSEQ Assay, a bias-controlled multiplex PCR, was used to amplify TCRbeta CDR3 regions from genomic DNA. As for the authors' bioinformatics: Nucleated cell counts per sample were estimated from amplification of reference gene primers within the assay. To quantify the absolute abundance of each unique TCRbeta CDR3 rearrangement, sequence reads were collapsed and filtered. For each sample, productive Simpson clonality was calculated by taking the square root of Simpson's diversity index across productive rearrangements. In its TCRdb copy, this immuneACCESS table keeps in-frame sequences only and misses some clones. Where compared with another copy, unresolved V genes explain less than half of these, and the others have no known cause. V, J and clone size are taken as reported in that table, and D and trimming were inferred from the DNA itself. This sample comprises roughly 190,000 clones, around 83% of them detected only once. Around 25% of the sample goes to the ten largest clones.

The receptor comes from a woman aged 40 to 50 in a cohort exposed to, infected with or recovered from COVID-19 (not recorded which). The sequencing sample was made of PBMCs or T cells enriched from blood (not recorded which).

The bases read TGCGCCAGCAGCTACCGACAGATAAACACTGAAGCTTTCTTT. This translates into CASSYRQINTEAFF. The chain joins TRBV5-1 to TRBJ1-1; the D segment could be TRBD1, given 5 matching bases. The germline V gene encodes CDR1 SGHRS and CDR2 YFSETQ. Trimming at the junction amounts to 3 bases on V and 2 bases on J, and the germline ends lie 11 bases apart. The CDR3 runs 14 amino acids, cysteine and phenylalanine included. Of all the DNA, just the CDR3 is kept, 42 bases in frame from base 1.